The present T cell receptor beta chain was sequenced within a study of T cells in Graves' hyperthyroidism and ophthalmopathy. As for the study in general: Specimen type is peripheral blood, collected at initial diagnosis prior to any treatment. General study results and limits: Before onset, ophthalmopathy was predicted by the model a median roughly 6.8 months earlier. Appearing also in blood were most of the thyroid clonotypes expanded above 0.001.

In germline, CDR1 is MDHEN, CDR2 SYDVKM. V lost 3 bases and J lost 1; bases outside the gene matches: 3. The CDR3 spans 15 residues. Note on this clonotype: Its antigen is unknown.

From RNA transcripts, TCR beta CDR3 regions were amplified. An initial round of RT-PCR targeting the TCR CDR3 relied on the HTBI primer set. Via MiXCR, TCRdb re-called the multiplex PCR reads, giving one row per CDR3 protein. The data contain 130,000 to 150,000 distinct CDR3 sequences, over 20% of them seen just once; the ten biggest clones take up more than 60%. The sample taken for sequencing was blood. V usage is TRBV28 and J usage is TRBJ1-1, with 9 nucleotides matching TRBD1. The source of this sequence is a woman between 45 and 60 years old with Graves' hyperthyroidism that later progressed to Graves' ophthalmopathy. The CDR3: CASSLGGQGNTEAFF. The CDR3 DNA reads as TGTGCCAGCAGTTTGGGGGGACAGGGGAACACTGAAGCTTTCTTT.